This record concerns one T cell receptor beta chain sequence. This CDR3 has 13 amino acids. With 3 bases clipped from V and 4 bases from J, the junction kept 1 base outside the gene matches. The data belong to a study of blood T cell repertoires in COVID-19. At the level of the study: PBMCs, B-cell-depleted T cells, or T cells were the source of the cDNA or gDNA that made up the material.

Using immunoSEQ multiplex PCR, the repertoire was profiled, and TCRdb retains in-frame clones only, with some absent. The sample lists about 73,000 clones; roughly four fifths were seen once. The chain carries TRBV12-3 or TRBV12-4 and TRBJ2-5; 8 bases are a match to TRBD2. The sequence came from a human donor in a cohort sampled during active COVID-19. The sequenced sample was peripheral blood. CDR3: CASSFRGGETQYF. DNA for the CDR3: TGTGCCAGCAGTTTCCGGGGGGGAGAGACCCAGTACTTC.